This TCR beta chain is from a study of Ad26.COV2.S vaccination and SARS-CoV-2 variants. Study at large: Into the muscle, Ad26.COV2.S was dosed once or twice, 56 days apart.

Treatment meaning: about 20 received Ad26.COV2.S at low or high dose, single or two shots; roughly five received placebo; per-sample allocation not given. The samples date from day 63 after the first vaccine or placebo injection. This person who donated was an adult of 18-55 years in Boston. Produced via immunoSEQ multiplex PCR; TCRdb's table is partial and in-frame only. The table shows about 470,000 clones, with around 90% occurring only once. In its sample, this clone was seen once. Deletions cut 1 base from V and 7 bases from J, with 10 bases between. Germline V lookup: CDR1 KGHSY, CDR2 FQNENV. This CDR3 is 13 amino acids long.

The J gene is TRBJ1-1, the V gene TRBV16; perhaps TRBD1 as D (5 bases). The TCR comes from a person aged 18-65 years who received the Ad26.COV2.S COVID-19 vaccine or a placebo. Here the sequenced sample was peripheral blood, taken in a trial of Ad26.COV2.S vaccine versus placebo. The CDR3 DNA reads as TGTGCCAGCAGCCAATTCCAGGGTGGTGAAGCTTTCTTT. Protein product: CASSQFQGGEAFF.